This TCR beta chain came from a study of cytomegalovirus exposure and HLA in healthy donors. Overall study results and limits: For most TCR beta V segments, an earlier analysis put the productive rate at about 87% or about 30% of the time.

Turning to this clone: Its specificity is not known.

A multiplex PCR was run with 60 Vbeta primers and 13 Jbeta primers. Profiling relied on immunoSEQ multiplex PCR, and the TCRdb table lists in-frame clones only, not all of them. The sample has 98,000 or so clones; 70% to 80% are singletons. CDR3 length equals 15 residues. CDR1 is SGHTA, CDR2 FQGNSA, per germline. Deletions cut 1 base from V and 2 bases from J, with 12 bases between. The sequence came from a female donor in good health and CMV-seronegative. The rearrangement joins TRBV7-2 to TRBJ2-7; possibly TRBD1 for D (6 bases). Sequencing was done on a sample of PBMCs. The CDR3 loop reads CASSLGSQGPYEQYF. The CDR3 coding sequence is TGTGCCAGCAGCTTAGGGTCACAGGGACCCTACGAGCAGTACTTC. Full variable domain (missing parts from reference TRBV7-2 and TRBJ2-7): GAGVSQSPSNKVTEKGKDVELRCDPISGHTALYWYRQSLGQGLEFLIYFQGNSAPDKSGLPSDRFSAERTGGSVSTLTIQRTQQEDSAVYLCASSLGSQGPYEQYFGPGTRLTVT.